The subject of this entry is one T cell receptor beta chain. Assay: immunoSEQ multiplex PCR; the TCRdb copy retains only in-frame clones and omits some. Of about 30,000 clones listed, roughly 95% are singletons. This entry belongs to a study of T cells in tuberculosis. Germline V gene data show CDR1 as LNHDA and CDR2 as SQIVND (reference sequence). V was pared by 3 bases and J by 7 bases, with 12 bases between. This CDR3 contains 13 residues. The sample taken for sequencing was PBMCs. This clonotype was obtained from a donor between 10 and 35 years old with latent tuberculosis or without tuberculosis infection. The chain employs TRBV19 and TRBJ2-5, with a weak D call TRBD1 (7 bases). CDR3 amino acids: CASSMVRGATQYF. The CDR3 DNA follows: TGTGCCAGTAGTATGGTCAGGGGGGCGACCCAGTACTTC.